This T cell receptor beta chain stems from a study of cytotoxic CD8 clonotypes in ibrutinib-treated CLL. This clone occurred once. This table comes from immunoSEQ multiplex PCR, and its TCRdb copy is limited to in-frame clones, with some not included. The data show some 46,000 clones, 55% to 80% seen once. In germline, CDR1 is SGHRS, CDR2 YFSETQ. This CDR3 has 15 residues. V lost 1 base to trimming and J lost 2 bases; unmatched junction nucleotides: 4. The V gene is TRBV5-1, the J gene TRBJ2-7, with 9 bases aligning to TRBD1. This TCR derives from a human donor with chronic lymphocytic leukemia. The sequencing used PBMCs, collected after 12 months of ibrutinib treatment. DNA for the CDR3: TGCGCCAGCAGCTTGACAGGGGGCGCGACCTACGAGCAGTACTTC. It translates to CASSLTGGATYEQYF.